This T cell receptor (beta chain) came from a study of T cell clonotyping in hematopoietic cell transplantation. Trimming stripped 6 bases from V and 3 bases from J, with 2 bases between. Germline values: CDR1 MGHDK, CDR2 SYGVNS. CDR3 length: 11 residues. General study points: Pathologically expanded recipient clonotypes increased progressively from day 30 to day 180 as diversity fell. Few recipient clonotypes overlapped donors; over 95% were de novo at given depth.

Sequenced by immunoSEQ multiplex PCR; TCRdb stores in-frame clones only, minus some. The table shows about 41,000 clones, with about 95% occurring only once. Comment on this clone: Its antigen remains unknown.

The sample taken for sequencing was peripheral blood mononuclear cells. This clonotype was obtained from a man under 40 in good health. Some clones in this sample may be carry-over from other donors' samples. The chain links TRBV25-1 to TRBJ2-2; D gene uncertain. The CDR3 here is CASSYTGELFF. The CDR3 DNA reads as TGTGCCAGCAGCTACACCGGGGAGCTGTTTTTT.